A selection of T cell receptor beta chains follows, all from one sample in a study of CD8+CD57+ T cells in acquired aplastic anemia. MiXCR was run by TCRdb on the reads, yielding one entry per CDR3 protein. The sample carries roughly 150,000 distinct CDR3 sequences, roughly 50% recorded once. Sequenced: sorted CD4+, CD8+, or CD8+CD57+ T cells (not recorded which) from PBMCs. Every receptor here comes from a human donor with aplastic anemia. CDR3s include the opening cysteine and the closing phenylalanine or tryptophan. Fields, in order: V gene, J gene, clone size, D gene, CDR3 protein, CDR3 DNA. The D gene is left open where the match is weak. The size of a clone is reported for some rows only, either as once, few or many, or as a class for expanded clones.

TRBV25-1,TRBJ2-3,NA,NA,CASSEWDNTDTQYF,TGTGCCAGCAGTGAATGGGACAACACAGATACGCAGTATTTT
TRBV7-2,TRBJ1-5,many,NA,CASSLDTGIQPQHF,TGTGCCAGCAGCTTAGATACAGGGATCCAGCCCCAGCATTTT
TRBV19,TRBJ1-1,NA,NA,CASSIGDGLSMNTEAFF,TGTGCCAGTAGTATAGGGGACGGCCTTTCCATGAACACTGAAGCTTTCTTT
TRBV19,TRBJ1-3,NA,NA,CATSYGEGSGNTIYF,TGTGCCACGTCGTATGGGGAAGGCTCTGGAAACACCATATATTTT
TRBV12-3/TRBV12-4,TRBJ1-5,NA,TRBD1,CASSIRDRGAVPNQPQHF,TGTGCCAGCAGTATCCGGGACAGGGGGGCTGTTCCCAATCAGCCCCAGCATTTT
TRBV10-3,TRBJ1-6,medium-sized,TRBD1,CAIRDRVNSPLHF,TGTGCCATCAGGGACAGGGTGAATTCACCCCTCCACTTT
TRBV9,TRBJ2-3,many,TRBD2,CASSVGSGGAPDTQYF,TGTGCCAGCAGCGTAGGTAGCGGGGGGGCCCCGGATACGCAGTATTTT
TRBV2,TRBJ1-2,many,NA,CASSESRVGAYYGYTF,TGTGCCAGCAGTGAGTCGCGCGTAGGGGCCTACTATGGCTACACCTTC
TRBV2,TRBJ2-3,NA,TRBD2,CASSDSGRADTQYF,TGTGCCAGCAGTGATAGCGGGAGGGCAGATACGCAGTATTTT
TRBV5-6,TRBJ1-5,many,TRBD1,CASSLQGGNSNQPQHF,TGTGCCAGCAGCTTGCAGGGGGGGAATAGCAATCAGCCCCAGCATTTT
TRBV10-3,TRBJ1-4,many,NA,CAIRSGRGEKLFF,TGTGCCATCAGATCGGGACGGGGTGAAAAACTGTTTTTT
TRBV29-1,TRBJ2-7,NA,TRBD2,CSAVAGGAQDEQYF,TGCAGCGCGGTTGCCGGGGGGGCCCAAGACGAGCAGTACTTC
TRBV11-2,TRBJ1-6,NA,NA,CASSSVTGIYNSPPHF,TGTGCCAGCAGCTCGGTGACAGGAATCTATAATTCACCCCCCCACTTT
TRBV9,TRBJ2-3,NA,TRBD2,CASGNSGGGTDTQYF,TGTGCCAGCGGAAATAGCGGGGGGGGCACAGATACGCAGTATTTT